The T cell receptor (beta chain) under discussion was sequenced for a study of CD8 T cells in cerebrospinal fluid in Alzheimer's disease. Study in general: Clonal expansion of CSF T cells was measured with plate-based and droplet-based single-cell sequencing.

Overall study findings and caveats: Patients with mild cognitive impairment or Alzheimer's disease had a larger top CSF clone percentage than controls.

The germline V gene has CDR1 MDHEN and CDR2 SYDVKM. This CDR3 is 14 amino acids long. Its frequency marks this clonotype as medium-sized. Antigen: not known. TCRdb processed the 10x single-cell sequencing reads again and assigns one entry to each CDR3 protein, with no DNA. The listing records over a thousand distinct CDR3 sequences. Specimen: cerebrospinal fluid. The chain has TRBV28 and TRBJ1-2; checking the TCRdb D call of TRBD1 is not possible without DNA. The receptor was derived from a human donor with mild cognitive impairment. CDR3: CASSTDRGRYGYTF.